These T cell receptor beta chains were read from a single sample in a study of shared clonotypes between healthy human individuals. TCRdb's table, derived via immunoSEQ multiplex PCR, lists solely in-frame clones and lacks some. The data contain over 850,000 clones, about 80% of them singletons. The specimen was memory CD4+ T cells from PBMCs. These receptors were collected from a man aged 18 to 29 in good health. Some clones in this sample may be carry-over from other donors' samples. CDR3s include the opening cysteine and the closing phenylalanine or tryptophan. A D gene is named only where the DNA matches it firmly. A row's size may be missing; if present it is once, few, many or a size class.

V	size	J	D	DNA	CDR3
TRBV6-5	.	TRBJ1-2	.	TGTGCCAGCAGTCCTCGGGGGTATGGGACCTATGGCTACACCTTC	CASSPRGYGTYGYTF
TRBV4-3	.	TRBJ1-4	.	TGCGCCAGCAGCCAAGCCCTTTATCAGGAAAAACTGTTTTTT	CASSQALYQEKLFF
TRBV19	.	TRBJ1-5	.	TGTGCCAGTAGTATCCTCGGCAGGGTCAATCAGCCCCAGCATTTT	CASSILGRVNQPQHF
TRBV2	.	TRBJ1-5	.	TGTGCCAGCAGTCAATTAACCCGGCCCCAGCATTTT	CASSQLTRPQHF
TRBV9	few	TRBJ2-1	TRBD2	TGTGCCAGCAGCGTAGACCTAGCGGTCTACAATGAGCAGTTCTTC	CASSVDLAVYNEQFF
TRBV2	once	TRBJ2-2	.	TGTGCCATTGGGACTCACCCCGGGGAGCTGTTTTTT	CAIGTHPGELFF
TRBV7-8	few	TRBJ2-7	TRBD1	TGTGCCAGCAGCTCCGGACAGGGAGCCGAGCAGTACTTC	CASSSGQGAEQYF
TRBV4-1	.	TRBJ1-1	.	TGCGCCAGCAGCCAGGTTCCCCAGGGAAGGGCCACTGAAGCTTTCTTT	CASSQVPQGRATEAFF
TRBV6-5	.	TRBJ1-1	.	TGTGCCAGCAGTTCCACCCTGGACACCCTACATTGGGCAGCTTTCTTT	CASSSTLDTLHWAAFF
TRBV5-6	.	TRBJ1-2	TRBD1	TGTGCCAGCAGGGACAGGAATGGTGGCTACACCTTC	CASRDRNGGYTF
TRBV27	.	TRBJ2-3	TRBD1	TGTGCCAGCCAGGGGGCCAGAGGTACAGATACGCAGTATTTT	CASQGARGTDTQYF
TRBV12-5	.	TRBJ2-2	TRBD2	TGTGCTAGTGGCCAAACAGGACTAGCGGGAAACGGGGAGCTGTTTTTT	CASGQTGLAGNGELFF
TRBV28	.	TRBJ1-2	.	TGTGCCAGCAGCCGAGGCCGTTACTATGGCTACACCTTC	CASSRGRYYGYTF
TRBV7-9	.	TRBJ1-4	.	TGTGCCAGCAACATGTGGCTGGGGCAGGGCGAAAAACTGTTTTTT	CASNMWLGQGEKLFF
TRBV27	.	TRBJ2-7	TRBD2	TGTGCCAGCAGTTTTGGGGCGGGAGGTCTCTACGAGCAGTACTTC	CASSFGAGGLYEQYF
TRBV12-5	.	TRBJ2-7	.	TGTGCTAGTGGTTTTCTTGCGGGACGGCAGTACTTC	CASGFLAGRQYF
TRBV11-2	few	TRBJ2-7	.	TGTGCCAGCAGCTTATCCCGTCTGGGCTTTTCCTTAACCTACGAGCAGTACTTC	CASSLSRLGFSLTYEQYF
TRBV7-9	.	TRBJ1-6	.	TGTGCCAGCAGCTTAGAGGGCAATAATTCACCCCTCCACTTT	CASSLEGNNSPLHF
TRBV5-6	.	TRBJ2-7	.	TGTGCCAGCAGCGCCGGGACTGATCGTTACGAGCAGTACTTC	CASSAGTDRYEQYF
TRBV15	once	TRBJ2-1	TRBD2	TGTGCCACCAGCAGTGGCGGGAGCCTTTACAATGAGCAGTTCTTC	CATSSGGSLYNEQFF